What follows are 7 T cell receptor beta chains derived from one specimen sequenced in a study of response to subunit inactivated influenza vaccine. TCRdb re-called the RT-PCR reads with MiXCR, one entry per CDR3 protein. The data hold about 540,000 distinct CDR3 sequences, with around a quarter observed a single time. A further study also used this sample, focusing on T cells expressing NK-cell markers. From that paper: The authors generated TCR beta cDNA through 5'RACE template switching with UMIs.

The material sequenced was CD4+ T cells sorted from PBMCs, taken roughly 13 days after vaccination. The receptors come from a man aged 50 or older who received an inactivated influenza vaccine.

V usage is TRBV7-2 and J usage is TRBJ2-5; tentative D call: TRBD2 (5 bases). From germline, CDR1 is SGHTA and CDR2 FQGNSA. CDR3 length: 13 amino acids. The V end lost 1 base, the J end lost 5 bases, and 8 bases lay between the germline ends. This chain's CDR3 is CASSLVGSETQYF. For the CDR3, the DNA is TGTGCCAGCAGCTTAGTTGGGAGCGAGACCCAGTACTTC.

The sample holds one count of this clonotype. The chain joins TRBV20-1 to TRBJ2-3; the D gene is possibly TRBD2 (6 bases). CDR3 length: 15 amino acids. Trimming shortened V by 0 bases and J by 1 base, and 11 bases separated the two germline ends. The germline gives CDR1 DFQATT, CDR2 SNEGSKA (reference sequence). The CDR3 nucleotides read TGCAGTGCTAGAGATGGGGGGACGGGCACAGATACGCAGTATTTT. Its protein product is CSARDGGTGTDTQYF.

The chain has TRBV5-1 and TRBJ1-1, with D unresolved. This CDR3 is 14 amino acids long. Germline V lookup: CDR1 SGHRS, CDR2 YFSETQ. V dropped 4 bases and J dropped 1 base, with 11 bases sitting between them. The CDR3 loop is CASSLGHGNTEAFF. CDR3 DNA: TGCGCCAGCAGCCTAGGGCATGGGAACACTGAAGCTTTCTTT.

This clonotype was observed a handful of times. The rearrangement joins TRBV4-2 to TRBJ2-5; TRBD2 matches 7 bases. In germline, CDR1 is LGHNA, CDR2 YNFKEQ. The V and J ends lost 0 bases and 3 bases, in that order; junction bases with no gene match: 4. This CDR3 comprises 15 residues. CDR3 in amino acids: CASSQDRTREETQYF. The CDR3 coding sequence is TGTGCCAGCAGCCAAGATCGGACTAGGGAAGAGACCCAGTACTTC.

V and J are TRBV12-3 or TRBV12-4 and TRBJ2-5; 9 bases match TRBD2. The V gene end was trimmed by 3 bases and the J gene end by 3 bases; junction bases not matched to a gene: 8. This CDR3 is built from 16 residues. CDR3 amino acids: CASSFAASGVEETQYF. CDR3 nucleotide sequence: TGTGCCAGCAGTTTTGCTGCTAGCGGGGTTGAAGAGACCCAGTACTTC.

The rearrangement uses TRBV18 and TRBJ1-1; 12 nucleotides match TRBD1. The germline V gene has CDR1 KGHSH and CDR2 LQKENI. The CDR3 has 17 amino acids. The J segment lost 3 bases and the V segment lost 6 bases, leaving 11 bases of the junction unmatched. CDR3: CASSQGQGAAGDTEAFF. The CDR3 nucleotides read TGTGCCAGCTCTCAGGGACAGGGGGCGGCGGGAGACACTGAAGCTTTCTTT.

The genes are TRBV24-1 and TRBJ2-1; 7 bases are a match to TRBD2. From germline, CDR1 is KGHDR and CDR2 SFDVKD. V lost 4 bases and J lost 7; bases outside the gene matches: 6. CDR3 length equals 14 residues. CDR3 residues: CATSEAGVWNEQFF. CDR3 sequence (DNA): TGTGCCACCAGTGAGGCGGGAGTCTGGAATGAGCAGTTCTTC.